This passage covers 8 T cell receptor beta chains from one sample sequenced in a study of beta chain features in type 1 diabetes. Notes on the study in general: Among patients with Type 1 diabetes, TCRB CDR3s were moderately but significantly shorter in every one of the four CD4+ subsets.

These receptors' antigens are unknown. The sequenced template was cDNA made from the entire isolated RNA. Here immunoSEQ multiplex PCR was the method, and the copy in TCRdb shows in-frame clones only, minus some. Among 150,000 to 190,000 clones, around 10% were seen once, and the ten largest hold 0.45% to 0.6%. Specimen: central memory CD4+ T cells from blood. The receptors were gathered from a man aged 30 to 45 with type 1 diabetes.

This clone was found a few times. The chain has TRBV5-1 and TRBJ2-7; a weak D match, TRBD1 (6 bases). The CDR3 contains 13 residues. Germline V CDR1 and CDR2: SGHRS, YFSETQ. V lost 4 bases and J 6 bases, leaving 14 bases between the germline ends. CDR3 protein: CASSVSYRAEQYF. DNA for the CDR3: TGCGCCAGCAGCGTCTCTTACAGGGCCGAGCAGTACTTC.

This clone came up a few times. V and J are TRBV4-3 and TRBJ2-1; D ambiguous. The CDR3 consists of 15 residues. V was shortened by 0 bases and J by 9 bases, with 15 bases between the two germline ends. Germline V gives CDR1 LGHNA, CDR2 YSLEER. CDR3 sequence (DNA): TGCGCCAGCAGCCAAGATCCCCAGGTATTCAGTGAGCAGTTCTTC. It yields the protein CASSQDPQVFSEQFF.

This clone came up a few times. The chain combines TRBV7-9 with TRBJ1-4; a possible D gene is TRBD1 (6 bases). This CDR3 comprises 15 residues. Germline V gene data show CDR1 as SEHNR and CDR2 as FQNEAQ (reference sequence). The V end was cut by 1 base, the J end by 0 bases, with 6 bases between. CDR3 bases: TGTGCCAGCAGCTTAGGGGACACAACTAATGAAAAACTGTTTTTT. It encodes CASSLGDTTNEKLFF.

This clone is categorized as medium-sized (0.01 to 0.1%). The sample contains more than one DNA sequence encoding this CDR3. CDR3 protein: CASSPTGLQETQYF. CDR3 bases: TGTGCCAGCAGCCCGACAGGGCTCCAAGAGACCCAGTACTTC. The chain uses TRBV7-3 and TRBJ2-5; 7 nucleotides agree with TRBD1. V was clipped by 5 bases and J by 1 base; unmatched bases: 4. CDR1 is SGHTA and CDR2 is FQGTGA in the germline V gene. The CDR3 runs to 14 residues.

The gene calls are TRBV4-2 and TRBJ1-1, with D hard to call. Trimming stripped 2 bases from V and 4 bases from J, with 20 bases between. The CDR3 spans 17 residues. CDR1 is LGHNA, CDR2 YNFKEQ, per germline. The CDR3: CASSQIVMNIWSTEAFF. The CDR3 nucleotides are TGTGCCAGCAGCCAAATTGTCATGAACATCTGGAGCACTGAAGCTTTCTTT.

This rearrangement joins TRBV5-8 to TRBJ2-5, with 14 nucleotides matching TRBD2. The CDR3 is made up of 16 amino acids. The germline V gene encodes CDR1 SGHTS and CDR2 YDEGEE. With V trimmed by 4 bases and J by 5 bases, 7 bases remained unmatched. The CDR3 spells CASSPGTSGSLETQYF. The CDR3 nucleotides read TGTGCCAGCAGCCCAGGGACTAGCGGGAGTTTGGAGACCCAGTACTTC.

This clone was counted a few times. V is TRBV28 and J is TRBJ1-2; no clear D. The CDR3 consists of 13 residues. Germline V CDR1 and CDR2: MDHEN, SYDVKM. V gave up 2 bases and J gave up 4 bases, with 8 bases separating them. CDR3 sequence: CASSLRDSYGYTF. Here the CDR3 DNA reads TGTGCCAGCAGTTTACGGGATTCCTATGGCTACACCTTC.

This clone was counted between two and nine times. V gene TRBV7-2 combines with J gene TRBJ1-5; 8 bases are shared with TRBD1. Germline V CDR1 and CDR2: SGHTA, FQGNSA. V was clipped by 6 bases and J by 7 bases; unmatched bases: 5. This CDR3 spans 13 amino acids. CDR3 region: CASSPTGVQPQHF. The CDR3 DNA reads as TGTGCCAGCAGTCCGACAGGGGTCCAGCCCCAGCATTTT.